The entry below describes one TCR beta chain. CDR3 size: 15 residues. CDR1 KGHDR and CDR2 SFDVKD come from the germline V gene. The J segment lost 7 bases and the V segment lost 7 bases, leaving 14 bases of the junction unmatched. This sample is drawn from a study of early T cells in non-severe SARS-CoV-2 infection. In the study overall: It was bulk RNA from unsorted whole blood that was sequenced, and the chains were unpaired.

One entry per CDR3 protein results from TCRdb running MiXCR on the 5' RACE reads. Of 71,000 or so distinct CDR3 sequences listed, roughly 15% are singletons. This sequence was found in an adult who was a healthcare worker with PCR-confirmed SARS-CoV-2 infection or an uninfected control (not recorded which). The sample comprised whole blood. The chain employs TRBV24-1 and TRBJ2-7, with 8 bases identical to TRBD1. CDR3 DNA sequence: TGTGCCACCAGGCCCCCGGGACAGGCTAACTTTGAGCAGTACTTC. Protein sequence: CATRPPGQANFEQYF.